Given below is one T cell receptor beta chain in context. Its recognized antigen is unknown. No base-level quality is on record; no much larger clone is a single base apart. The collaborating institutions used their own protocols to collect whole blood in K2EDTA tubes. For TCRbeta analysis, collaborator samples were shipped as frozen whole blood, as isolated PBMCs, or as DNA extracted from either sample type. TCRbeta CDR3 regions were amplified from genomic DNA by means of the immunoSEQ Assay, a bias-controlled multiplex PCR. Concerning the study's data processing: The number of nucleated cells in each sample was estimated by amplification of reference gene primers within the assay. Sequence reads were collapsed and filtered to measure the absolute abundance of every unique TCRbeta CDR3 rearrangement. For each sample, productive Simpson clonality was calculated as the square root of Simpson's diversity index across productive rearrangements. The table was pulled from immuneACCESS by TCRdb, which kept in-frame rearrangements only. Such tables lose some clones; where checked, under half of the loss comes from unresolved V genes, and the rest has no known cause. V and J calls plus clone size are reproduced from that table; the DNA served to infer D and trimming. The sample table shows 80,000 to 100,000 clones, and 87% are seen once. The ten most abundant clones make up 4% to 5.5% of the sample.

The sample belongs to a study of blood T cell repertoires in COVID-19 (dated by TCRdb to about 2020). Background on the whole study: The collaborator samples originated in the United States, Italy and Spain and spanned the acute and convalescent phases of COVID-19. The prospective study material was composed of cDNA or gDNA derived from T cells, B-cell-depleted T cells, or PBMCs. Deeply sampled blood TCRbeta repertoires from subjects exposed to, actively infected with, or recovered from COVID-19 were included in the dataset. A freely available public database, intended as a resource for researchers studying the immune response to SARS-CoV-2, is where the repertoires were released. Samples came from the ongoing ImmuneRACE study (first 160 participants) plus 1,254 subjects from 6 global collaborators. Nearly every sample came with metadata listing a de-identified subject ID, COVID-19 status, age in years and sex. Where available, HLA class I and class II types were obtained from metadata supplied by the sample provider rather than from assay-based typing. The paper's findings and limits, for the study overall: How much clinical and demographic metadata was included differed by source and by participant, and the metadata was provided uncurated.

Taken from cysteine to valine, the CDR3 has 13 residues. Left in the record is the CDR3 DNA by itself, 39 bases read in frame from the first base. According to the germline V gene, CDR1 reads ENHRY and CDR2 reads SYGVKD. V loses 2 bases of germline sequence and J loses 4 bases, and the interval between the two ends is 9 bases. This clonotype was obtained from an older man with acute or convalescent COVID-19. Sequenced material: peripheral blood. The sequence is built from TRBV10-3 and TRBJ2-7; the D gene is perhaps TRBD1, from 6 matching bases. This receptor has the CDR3 CAISEGQSYEQYV. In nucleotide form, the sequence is TGTGCCATCAGTGAGGGACAGAGTTACGAGCAGTACGTC.